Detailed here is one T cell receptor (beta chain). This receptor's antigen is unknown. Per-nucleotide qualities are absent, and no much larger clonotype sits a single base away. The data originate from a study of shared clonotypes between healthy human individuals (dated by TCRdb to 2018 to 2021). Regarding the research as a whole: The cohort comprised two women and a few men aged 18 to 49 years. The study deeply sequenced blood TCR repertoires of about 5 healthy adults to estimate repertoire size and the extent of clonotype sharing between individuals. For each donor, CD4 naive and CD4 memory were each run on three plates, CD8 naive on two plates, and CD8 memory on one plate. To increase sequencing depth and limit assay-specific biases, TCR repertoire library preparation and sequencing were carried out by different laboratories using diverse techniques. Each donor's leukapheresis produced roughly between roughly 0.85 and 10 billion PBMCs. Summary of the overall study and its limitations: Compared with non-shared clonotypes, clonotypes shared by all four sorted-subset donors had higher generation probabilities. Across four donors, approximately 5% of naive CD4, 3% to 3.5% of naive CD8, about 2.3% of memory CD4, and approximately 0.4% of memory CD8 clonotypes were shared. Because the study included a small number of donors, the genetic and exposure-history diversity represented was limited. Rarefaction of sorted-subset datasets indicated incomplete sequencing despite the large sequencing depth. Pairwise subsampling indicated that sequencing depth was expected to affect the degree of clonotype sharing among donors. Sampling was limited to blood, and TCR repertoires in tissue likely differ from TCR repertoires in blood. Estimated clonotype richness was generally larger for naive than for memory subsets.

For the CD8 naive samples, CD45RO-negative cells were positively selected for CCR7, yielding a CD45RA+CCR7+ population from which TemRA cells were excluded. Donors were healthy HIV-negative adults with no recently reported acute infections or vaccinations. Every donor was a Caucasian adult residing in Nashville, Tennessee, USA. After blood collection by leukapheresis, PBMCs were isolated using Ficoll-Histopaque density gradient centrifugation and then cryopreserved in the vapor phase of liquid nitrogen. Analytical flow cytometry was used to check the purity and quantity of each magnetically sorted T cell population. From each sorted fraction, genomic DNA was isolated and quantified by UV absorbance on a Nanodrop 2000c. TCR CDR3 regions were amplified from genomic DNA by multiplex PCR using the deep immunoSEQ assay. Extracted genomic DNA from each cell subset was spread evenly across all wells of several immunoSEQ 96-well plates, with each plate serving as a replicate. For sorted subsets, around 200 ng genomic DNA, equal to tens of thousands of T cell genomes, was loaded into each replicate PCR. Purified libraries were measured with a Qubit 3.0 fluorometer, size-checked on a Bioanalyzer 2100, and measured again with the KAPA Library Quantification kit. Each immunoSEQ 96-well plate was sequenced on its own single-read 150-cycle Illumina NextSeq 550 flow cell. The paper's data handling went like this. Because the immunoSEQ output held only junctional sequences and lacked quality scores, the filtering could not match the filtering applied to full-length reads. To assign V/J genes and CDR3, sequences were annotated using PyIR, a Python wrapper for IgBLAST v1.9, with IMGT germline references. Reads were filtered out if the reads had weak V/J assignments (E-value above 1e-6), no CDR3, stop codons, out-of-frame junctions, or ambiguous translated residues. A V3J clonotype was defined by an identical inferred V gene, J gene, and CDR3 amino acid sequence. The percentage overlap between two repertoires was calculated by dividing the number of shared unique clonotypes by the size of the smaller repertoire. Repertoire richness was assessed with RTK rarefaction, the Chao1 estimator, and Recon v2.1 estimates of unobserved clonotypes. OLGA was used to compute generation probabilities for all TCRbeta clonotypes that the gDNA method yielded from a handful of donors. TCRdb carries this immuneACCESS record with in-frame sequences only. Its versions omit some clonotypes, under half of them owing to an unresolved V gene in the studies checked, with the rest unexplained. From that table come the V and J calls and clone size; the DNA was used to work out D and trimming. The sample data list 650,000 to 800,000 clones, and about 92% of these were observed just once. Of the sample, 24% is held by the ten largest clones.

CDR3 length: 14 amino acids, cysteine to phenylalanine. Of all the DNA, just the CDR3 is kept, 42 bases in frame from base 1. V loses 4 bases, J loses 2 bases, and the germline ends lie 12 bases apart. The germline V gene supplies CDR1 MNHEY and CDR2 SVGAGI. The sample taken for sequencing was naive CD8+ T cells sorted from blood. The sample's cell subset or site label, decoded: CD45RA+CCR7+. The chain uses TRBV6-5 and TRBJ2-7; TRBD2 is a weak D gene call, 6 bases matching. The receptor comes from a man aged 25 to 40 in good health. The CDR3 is CASSSFSGTYEQYF. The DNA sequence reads TGTGCCAGCAGTTCCTTTAGCGGAACCTACGAGCAGTACTTC.